The sequence of this T cell receptor beta chain was determined in a study of blood T cell repertoires in COVID-19. Clones were read by immunoSEQ multiplex PCR, and TCRdb kept only the in-frame ones, dropping some. The sample has 250,000 to 400,000 clones, roughly nine tenths seen once. Those enrolled in Seattle joined during active infection and were followed longitudinally afterward. The CDR3 sequence is 13 residues long. V dropped 1 base and J dropped 4 bases, with 7 bases sitting between them. Per the germline V gene, CDR1 is LNHDA and CDR2 is SQIVND (reference sequence). The count of this clone is one.

The rearrangement joins TRBV19 to TRBJ2-5; D is unresolved. The source material was peripheral blood. This clonotype was sampled from a woman aged 25-40 years with COVID-19, enrolled during active disease. The CDR3 reads CASSIVVGETQYF. The DNA for the CDR3 is TGTGCCAGTAGTATAGTCGTCGGAGAGACCCAGTACTTC.